A selection of T cell receptor beta chains follows, all from one sample in a study of CD8 T cells in Susac syndrome. TCRdb independently ran MiXCR on the immunoSEQ multiplex PCR reads; one entry per CDR3 protein. The sample holds 160,000 or so distinct CDR3 sequences, 95% seen once. The sequenced material came from CD8+ T cells from PBMCs. These TCRs come from a human donor with multiple sclerosis. Each CDR3 is given with its conserved first and last residue. The D gene is left open where the match is weak. The size entry is marked missing in some rows and otherwise reads once, few, many or a size class.

clone_size j_call v_call d_call cdr3_aa cdr3_nt
- TRBJ1-2 TRBV20-1 - CSAREEVNPNYGYTF TGCAGTGCTAGAGAAGAAGTGAACCCGAACTATGGCTACACCTTC
- TRBJ2-2 TRBV7-9 - CASSSSGYRELFF TGTGCCAGCAGCTCCTCAGGGTACCGGGAGCTGTTTTTT
- TRBJ1-1 TRBV14 - CASSQVFGYGEAFF TGTGCCAGCAGCCAGGTCTTCGGGTATGGTGAAGCTTTCTTT
- TRBJ2-1 TRBV20-1 TRBD1 CSARARDRVHNEQFF TGCAGTGCTAGGGCCCGGGACAGGGTCCACAATGAGCAGTTCTTC
- TRBJ2-5 TRBV3-1 - CASSQDWAGREETQYF TGTGCCAGCAGCCAAGATTGGGCGGGGAGAGAAGAGACCCAGTACTTC
- TRBJ2-5 TRBV2 - CASSEGRIAETQYF TGTGCCAGCAGTGAAGGACGGATAGCAGAGACCCAGTACTTC
- TRBJ1-5 TRBV5-6 TRBD1 CASSGWTGGQQPQHF TGTGCCAGCAGCGGGTGGACAGGGGGACAACAGCCCCAGCATTTT
- TRBJ1-5 TRBV27 - CASSMRGGYQPQHF TGTGCCAGCAGTATGAGGGGGGGCTATCAGCCCCAGCATTTT
- TRBJ1-1 TRBV19 - CASSKGHLGAEAFF TGTGCCAGTAGTAAGGGCCACCTTGGGGCCGAAGCTTTCTTT
once TRBJ2-5 TRBV29-1 TRBD1 CSVDIIPGQGPGETQYF TGCAGCGTTGACATAATTCCGGGACAGGGGCCGGGAGAGACCCAGTACTTC
- TRBJ2-3 TRBV12-3/TRBV12-4 - CASSPRERTDTQYF TGTGCCAGCAGTCCCCGGGAGCGCACAGATACGCAGTATTTT
- TRBJ2-1 TRBV3-1 - CASKGRAANEQFF TGTGCCAGCAAAGGTAGGGCCGCCAATGAGCAGTTCTTC
- TRBJ1-1 TRBV27 - CASSLSSGNTEAFF TGTGCCAGCAGTTTATCGTCCGGGAACACTGAAGCTTTCTTT
- TRBJ2-4 TRBV20-1 TRBD1 CSGRQGDKNIQYF TGCAGTGGCCGACAGGGTGACAAAAACATTCAGTACTTC
- TRBJ1-6 TRBV9 - CASSLYFNSPLHF TGTGCCAGCTCGCTCTACTTTAATTCACCCCTCCACTTT